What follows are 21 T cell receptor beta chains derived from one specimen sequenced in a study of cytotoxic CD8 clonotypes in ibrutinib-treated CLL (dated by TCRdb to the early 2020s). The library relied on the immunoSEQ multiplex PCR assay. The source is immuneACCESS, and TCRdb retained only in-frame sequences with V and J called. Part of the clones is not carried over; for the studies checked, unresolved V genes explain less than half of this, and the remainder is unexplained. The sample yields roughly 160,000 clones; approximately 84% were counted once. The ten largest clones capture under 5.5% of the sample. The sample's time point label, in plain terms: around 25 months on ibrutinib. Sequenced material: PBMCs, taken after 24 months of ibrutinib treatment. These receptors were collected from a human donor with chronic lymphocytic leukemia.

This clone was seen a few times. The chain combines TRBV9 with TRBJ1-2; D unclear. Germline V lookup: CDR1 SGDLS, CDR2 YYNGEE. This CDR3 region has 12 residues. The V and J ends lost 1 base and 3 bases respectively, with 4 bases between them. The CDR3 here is CASSVPDYGYTF. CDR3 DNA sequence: TGTGCCAGCAGCGTACCCGACTATGGCTACACCTTC. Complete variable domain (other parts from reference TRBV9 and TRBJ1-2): DSGVTQTPKHLITATGQRVTLRCSPRSGDLSVYWYQQSLDQGLQFLIQYYNGEERAKGNILERFSAQQFPDLHSELNLSSLELGDSALYFCASSVPDYGYTFGSGTRLTVV.

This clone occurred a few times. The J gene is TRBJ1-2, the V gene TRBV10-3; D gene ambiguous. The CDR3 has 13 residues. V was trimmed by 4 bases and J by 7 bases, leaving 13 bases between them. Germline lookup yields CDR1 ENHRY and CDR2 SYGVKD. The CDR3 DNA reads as TGTGCCATCAGTGTGGTCGGGGTCGGTGGCTACACCTTC. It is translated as CAISVVGVGGYTF.

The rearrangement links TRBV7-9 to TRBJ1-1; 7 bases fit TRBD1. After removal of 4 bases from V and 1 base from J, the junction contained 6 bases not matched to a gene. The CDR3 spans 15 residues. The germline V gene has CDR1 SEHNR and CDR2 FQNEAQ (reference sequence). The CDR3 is CASSWLGQTNTEAFF. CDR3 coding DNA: TGTGCCAGCAGCTGGCTGGGACAGACGAACACTGAAGCTTTCTTT.

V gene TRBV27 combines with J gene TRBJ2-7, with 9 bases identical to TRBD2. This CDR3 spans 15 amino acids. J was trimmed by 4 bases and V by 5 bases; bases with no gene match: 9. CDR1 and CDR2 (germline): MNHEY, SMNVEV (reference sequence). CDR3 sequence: CASSPLGAGGYEQYF. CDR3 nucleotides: TGTGCCAGCAGTCCTCTGGGGGCGGGAGGGTACGAGCAGTACTTC.

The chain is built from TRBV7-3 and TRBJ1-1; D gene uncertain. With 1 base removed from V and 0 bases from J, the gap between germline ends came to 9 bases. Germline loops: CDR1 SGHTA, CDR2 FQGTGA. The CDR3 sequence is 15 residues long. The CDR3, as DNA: TGTGCCAGCAGCTTAAGGGGAGGAATGAACACTGAAGCTTTCTTT. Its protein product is CASSLRGGMNTEAFF.

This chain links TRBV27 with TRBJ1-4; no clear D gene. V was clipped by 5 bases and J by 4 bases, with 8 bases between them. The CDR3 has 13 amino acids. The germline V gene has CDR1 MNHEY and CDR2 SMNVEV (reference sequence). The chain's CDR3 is CASSPRVNEKLFF. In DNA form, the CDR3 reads TGTGCCAGCAGTCCCCGAGTTAATGAAAAACTGTTTTTT.

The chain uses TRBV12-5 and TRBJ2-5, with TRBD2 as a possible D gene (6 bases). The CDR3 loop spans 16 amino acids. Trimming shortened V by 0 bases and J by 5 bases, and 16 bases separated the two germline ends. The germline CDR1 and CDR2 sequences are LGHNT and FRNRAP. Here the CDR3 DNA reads TGTGCTAGTGGTTTGGTACGGGGGAGGACTCACGAGACCCAGTACTTC. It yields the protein CASGLVRGRTHETQYF.

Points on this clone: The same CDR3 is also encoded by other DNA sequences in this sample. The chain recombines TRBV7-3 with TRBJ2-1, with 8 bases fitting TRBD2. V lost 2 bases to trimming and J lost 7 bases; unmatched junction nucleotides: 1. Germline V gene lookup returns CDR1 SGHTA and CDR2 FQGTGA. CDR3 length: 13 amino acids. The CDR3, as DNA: TGTGCCAGCAGCTTAGCGGGGGGTAATGAGCAGTTCTTC. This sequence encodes CASSLAGGNEQFF.

The CDR3, as DNA: TGTGCCAGCAGTGTAATCGACAGCACCTACGAGCAGTACTTC. Encoded protein: CASSVIDSTYEQYF. The chain combines TRBV6-1 with TRBJ2-7; D is perhaps TRBD1 (5 bases). V was shortened by 4 bases and J by 2 bases, with 12 bases between the two germline ends. The CDR3 has 14 residues. CDR1 and CDR2 from the germline V gene are MNHNS and SASEGT.

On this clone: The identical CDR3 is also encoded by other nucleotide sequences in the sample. DNA of the CDR3: TGTGCCAGCAGTTTAGGGGATACGCAGTATTTT. Translated: CASSLGDTQYF. The V and J genes are TRBV27 and TRBJ2-3; no reliable D call. Germline CDR1 is MNHEY and CDR2 is SMNVEV (reference sequence). The CDR3 consists of 11 residues. Trimming took 2 bases from V and 6 from J, leaving 3 bases between them.

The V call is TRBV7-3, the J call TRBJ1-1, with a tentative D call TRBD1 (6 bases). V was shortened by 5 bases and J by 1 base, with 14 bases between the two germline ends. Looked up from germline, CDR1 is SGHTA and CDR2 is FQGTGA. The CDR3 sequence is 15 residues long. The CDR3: CASSASGTKNTEAFF. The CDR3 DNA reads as TGTGCCAGCAGCGCCTCCGGGACAAAGAACACTGAAGCTTTCTTT.

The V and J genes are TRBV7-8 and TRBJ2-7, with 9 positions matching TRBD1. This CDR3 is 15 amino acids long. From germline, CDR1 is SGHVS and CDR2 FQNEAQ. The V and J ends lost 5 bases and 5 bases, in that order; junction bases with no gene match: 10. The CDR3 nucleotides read TGTGCCAGCAGCAGGTGGACAGGGGTAAACAACGAGCAGTACTTC. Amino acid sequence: CASSRWTGVNNEQYF.

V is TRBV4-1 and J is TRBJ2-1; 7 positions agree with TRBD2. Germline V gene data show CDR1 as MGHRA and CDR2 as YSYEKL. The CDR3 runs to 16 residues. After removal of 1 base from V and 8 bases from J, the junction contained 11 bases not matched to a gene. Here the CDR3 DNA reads TGCGCCAGCAGCCAAGTGGCGGCGGGAGAGGGCGATGAGCAGTTCTTC. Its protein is CASSQVAAGEGDEQFF.

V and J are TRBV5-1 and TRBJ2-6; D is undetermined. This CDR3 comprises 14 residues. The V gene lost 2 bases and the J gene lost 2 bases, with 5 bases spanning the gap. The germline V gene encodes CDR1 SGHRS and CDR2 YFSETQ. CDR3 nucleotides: TGCGCCAGCAGCTTTACACCTGGGGCCAACGTCCTGACTTTC. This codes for CASSFTPGANVLTF.

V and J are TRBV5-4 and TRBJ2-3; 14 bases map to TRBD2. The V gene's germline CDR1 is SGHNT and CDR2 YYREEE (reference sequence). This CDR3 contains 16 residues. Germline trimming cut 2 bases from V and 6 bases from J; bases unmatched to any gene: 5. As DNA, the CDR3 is TGTGCCAGCAGCTTAGGGACTAGCGGGGGTCTCGATACGCAGTATTTT. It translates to CASSLGTSGGLDTQYF.

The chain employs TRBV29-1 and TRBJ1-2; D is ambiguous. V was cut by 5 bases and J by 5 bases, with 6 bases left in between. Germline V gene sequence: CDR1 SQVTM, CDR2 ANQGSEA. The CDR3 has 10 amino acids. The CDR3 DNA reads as TGCAGCGTTCCGAGTTATGGCTACACCTTC. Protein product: CSVPSYGYTF.

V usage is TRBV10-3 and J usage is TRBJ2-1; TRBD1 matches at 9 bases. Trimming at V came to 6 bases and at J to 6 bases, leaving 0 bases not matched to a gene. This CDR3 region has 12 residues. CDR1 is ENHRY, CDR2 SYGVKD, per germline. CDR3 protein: CAIRDRGNEQFF. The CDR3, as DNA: TGTGCCATCAGGGACAGGGGCAATGAGCAGTTCTTC.

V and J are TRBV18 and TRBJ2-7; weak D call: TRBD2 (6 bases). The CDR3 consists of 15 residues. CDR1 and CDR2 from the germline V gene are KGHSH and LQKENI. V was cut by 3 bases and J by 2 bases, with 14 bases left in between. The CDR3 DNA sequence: TGTGCCAGCTCACCGGAGGGGTCGCACCCCTACGAGCAGTACTTC. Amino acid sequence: CASSPEGSHPYEQYF.

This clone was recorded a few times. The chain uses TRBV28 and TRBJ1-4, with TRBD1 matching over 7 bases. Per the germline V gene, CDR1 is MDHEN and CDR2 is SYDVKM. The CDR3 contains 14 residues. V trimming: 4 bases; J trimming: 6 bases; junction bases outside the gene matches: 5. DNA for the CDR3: TGTGCCAGCAGTTCGACAGGGAAGGATGAAAAACTGTTTTTT. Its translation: CASSSTGKDEKLFF.

The chain's CDR3 is CASSLTMLSSPPPEQFF. Here the CDR3 DNA reads TGTGCCAGCAGCTTAACGATGCTTAGCAGTCCCCCCCCTGAGCAGTTCTTC. The V call is TRBV7-3, the J call TRBJ2-1; the D is unclear. Trimming removed 0 bases from V and 9 bases from J, with 21 bases in between. Per germline, CDR1 SGHTA and CDR2 FQGTGA. The CDR3 contains 17 residues.

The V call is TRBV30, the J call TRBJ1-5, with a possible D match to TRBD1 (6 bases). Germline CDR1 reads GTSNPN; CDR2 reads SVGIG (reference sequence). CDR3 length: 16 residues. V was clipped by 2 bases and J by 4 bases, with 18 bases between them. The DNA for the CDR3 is TGTGCCTGGAGTCCCTGGGACAAGGGGGGAAATCAGCCCCAGCATTTT. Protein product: CAWSPWDKGGNQPQHF.